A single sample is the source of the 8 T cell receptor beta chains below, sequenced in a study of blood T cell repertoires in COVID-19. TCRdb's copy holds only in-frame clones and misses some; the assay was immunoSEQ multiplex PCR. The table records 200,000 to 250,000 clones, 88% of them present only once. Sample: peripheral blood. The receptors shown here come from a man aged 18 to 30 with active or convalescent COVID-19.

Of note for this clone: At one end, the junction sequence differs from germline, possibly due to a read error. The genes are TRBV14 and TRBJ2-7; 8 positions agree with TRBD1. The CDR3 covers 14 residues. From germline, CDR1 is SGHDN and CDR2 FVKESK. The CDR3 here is CASSQDSQGAYGDF. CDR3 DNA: TGTGCCAGCAGCCAAGATAGCCAGGGGGCCTATGGGGACTTC.

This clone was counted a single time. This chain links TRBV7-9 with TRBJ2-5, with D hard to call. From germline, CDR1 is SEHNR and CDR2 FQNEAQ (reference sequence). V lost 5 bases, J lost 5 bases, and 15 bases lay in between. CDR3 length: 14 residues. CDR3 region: CASSPRSERETQYF. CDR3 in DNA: TGTGCCAGCAGCCCAAGGTCGGAGAGGGAGACCCAGTACTTC.

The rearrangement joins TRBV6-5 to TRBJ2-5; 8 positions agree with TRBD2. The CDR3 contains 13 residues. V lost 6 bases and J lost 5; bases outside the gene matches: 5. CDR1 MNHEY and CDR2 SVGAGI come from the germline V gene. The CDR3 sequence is CASSGGGVETQYF. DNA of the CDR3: TGTGCCAGCAGCGGGGGGGGTGTGGAGACCCAGTACTTC.

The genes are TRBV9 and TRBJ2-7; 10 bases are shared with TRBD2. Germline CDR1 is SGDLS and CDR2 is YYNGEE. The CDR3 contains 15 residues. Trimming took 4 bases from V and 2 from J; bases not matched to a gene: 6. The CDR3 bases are TGTGCCAGCAGCCCCCGGACTAGCGGTCCCTACGAGCAGTACTTC. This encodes CASSPRTSGPYEQYF.

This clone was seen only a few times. The CDR3 DNA is TGTGCCATCAAGGACAGCGGAAACACCATATATTTT. Protein: CAIKDSGNTIYF. The gene calls are TRBV10-3 and TRBJ1-3, with a tentative D call TRBD1 (6 bases). V was pared by 7 bases and J by 4 bases, with 8 bases between. CDR3 size: 12 residues. Germline V gives CDR1 ENHRY, CDR2 SYGVKD.

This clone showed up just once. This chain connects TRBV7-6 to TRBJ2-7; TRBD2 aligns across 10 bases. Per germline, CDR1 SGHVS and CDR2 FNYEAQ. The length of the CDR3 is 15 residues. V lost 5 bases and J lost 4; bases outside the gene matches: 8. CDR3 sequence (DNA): TGTGCCAGCAGCAGCAGGACTAGCGGAGATTACGAGCAGTACTTC. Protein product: CASSSRTSGDYEQYF.

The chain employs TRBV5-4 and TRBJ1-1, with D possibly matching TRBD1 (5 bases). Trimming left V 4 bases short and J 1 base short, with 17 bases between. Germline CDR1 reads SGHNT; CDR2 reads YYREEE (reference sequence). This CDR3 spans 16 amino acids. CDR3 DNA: TGTGCCAGCAGCCCCCCTCCTCAGGGTACGAACACTGAAGCTTTCTTT. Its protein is CASSPPPQGTNTEAFF.

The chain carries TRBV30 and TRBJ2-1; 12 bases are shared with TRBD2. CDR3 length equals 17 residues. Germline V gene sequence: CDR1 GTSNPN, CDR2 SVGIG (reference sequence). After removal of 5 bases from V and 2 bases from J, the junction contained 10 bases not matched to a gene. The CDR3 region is CAWGGASGRVAYNEQFF. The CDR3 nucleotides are TGTGCCTGGGGAGGGGCTAGCGGGAGGGTGGCCTACAATGAGCAGTTCTTC.